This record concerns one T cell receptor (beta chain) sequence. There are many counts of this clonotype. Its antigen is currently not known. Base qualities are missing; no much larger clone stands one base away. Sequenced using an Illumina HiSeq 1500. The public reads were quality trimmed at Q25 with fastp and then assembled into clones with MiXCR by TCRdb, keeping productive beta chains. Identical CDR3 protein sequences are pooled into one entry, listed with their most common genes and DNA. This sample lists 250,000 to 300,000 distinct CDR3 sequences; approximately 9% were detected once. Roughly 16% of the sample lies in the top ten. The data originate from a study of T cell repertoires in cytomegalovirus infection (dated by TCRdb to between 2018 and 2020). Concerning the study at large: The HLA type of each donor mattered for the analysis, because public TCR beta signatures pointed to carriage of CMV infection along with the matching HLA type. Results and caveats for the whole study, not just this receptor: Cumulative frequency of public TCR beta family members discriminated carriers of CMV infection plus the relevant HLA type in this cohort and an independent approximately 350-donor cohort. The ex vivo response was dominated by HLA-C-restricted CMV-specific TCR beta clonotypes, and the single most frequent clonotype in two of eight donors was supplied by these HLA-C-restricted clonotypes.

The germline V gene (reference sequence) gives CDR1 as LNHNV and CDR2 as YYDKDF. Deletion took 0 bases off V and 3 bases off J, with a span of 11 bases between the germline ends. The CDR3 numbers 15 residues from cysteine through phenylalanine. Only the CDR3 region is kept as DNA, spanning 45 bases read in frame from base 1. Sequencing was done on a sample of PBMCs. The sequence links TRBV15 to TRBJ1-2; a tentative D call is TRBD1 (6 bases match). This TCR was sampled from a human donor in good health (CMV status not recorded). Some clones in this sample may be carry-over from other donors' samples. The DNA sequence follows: TGTGCCACCAGCAGAGAAAGACAGGCGGACTATGGCTACACCTTC. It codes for CATSRERQADYGYTF.